A selection of T cell receptor beta chains follows, all from one sample in a study of cytomegalovirus exposure and HLA in healthy donors. The assay was immunoSEQ multiplex PCR, and TCRdb's table has in-frame clones only and misses some. Here the sample spans roughly 200,000 clones, 79% being singletons. Sequenced: PBMCs. Receptors originate from a woman in her 30s in good health and CMV-seropositive. The CDR3 runs from the conserved cysteine through the conserved F or W. D genes are given only for firm matches. Size tells how often a clone was seen (once, few, many) or the class of an expanded clone, and some rows leave it out.

v_call: TRBV5-1
d_call: NA
clone_size: NA
j_call: TRBJ2-1
cdr3_aa: CASSIIPQGVRGNEQFF
cdr3_nt: TGCGCCAGCAGCATAATCCCTCAAGGGGTTCGAGGAAATGAGCAGTTCTTC

v_call: TRBV5-1
d_call: NA
clone_size: NA
j_call: TRBJ1-2
cdr3_aa: CASSLAMGANGYTF
cdr3_nt: TGCGCCAGCAGCTTGGCCATGGGGGCTAATGGCTACACCTTC

v_call: TRBV6-1
d_call: NA
clone_size: NA
j_call: TRBJ2-7
cdr3_aa: CASKSRGSYEQYF
cdr3_nt: TGTGCCAGCAAATCCCGGGGGAGCTACGAGCAGTACTTC

v_call: TRBV7-8
d_call: TRBD2
clone_size: NA
j_call: TRBJ2-7
cdr3_aa: CASSLGEGSSYEQYF
cdr3_nt: TGTGCCAGCAGCTTAGGGGAGGGTAGCTCCTACGAGCAGTACTTC

v_call: TRBV6-1
d_call: NA
clone_size: few
j_call: TRBJ1-2
cdr3_aa: CASSESAGDYGYTF
cdr3_nt: TGTGCCAGCAGTGAATCGGCGGGGGACTATGGCTACACCTTC

v_call: TRBV18
d_call: NA
clone_size: NA
j_call: TRBJ2-7
cdr3_aa: CASSPSLTYEQYF
cdr3_nt: TGTGCCAGCTCACCCAGTCTTACCTACGAGCAGTACTTC

v_call: TRBV5-8
d_call: TRBD2
clone_size: few
j_call: TRBJ2-1
cdr3_aa: CASSLWSGSPENEQFF
cdr3_nt: TGTGCCAGCAGCTTGTGGAGCGGGAGTCCCGAGAATGAGCAGTTCTTC

v_call: TRBV19
d_call: NA
clone_size: NA
j_call: TRBJ2-7
cdr3_aa: CASSLTADSYEQYF
cdr3_nt: TGTGCCAGTAGCCTGACAGCCGATTCCTACGAGCAGTACTTC

v_call: TRBV4-3
d_call: NA
clone_size: NA
j_call: TRBJ2-7
cdr3_aa: CASSQDLGTSSYEQYF
cdr3_nt: TGCGCCAGCAGCCAAGATCTGGGGACTTCCTCCTACGAGCAGTACTTC

v_call: TRBV11-2
d_call: TRBD2
clone_size: once
j_call: TRBJ2-3
cdr3_aa: CASSGTSVGTDTQYF
cdr3_nt: TGTGCCAGCAGCGGGACTAGCGTGGGCACAGATACGCAGTATTTT

v_call: TRBV7-8
d_call: NA
clone_size: NA
j_call: TRBJ2-2
cdr3_aa: CASSKTSGGAPGELFF
cdr3_nt: TGTGCCAGCAGCAAGACTAGTGGGGGGGCCCCCGGGGAGCTGTTTTTT

v_call: TRBV7-9
d_call: TRBD1
clone_size: NA
j_call: TRBJ1-4
cdr3_aa: CASSLVTGGDEKLFF
cdr3_nt: TGTGCCAGCAGCTTAGTAACAGGGGGCGATGAAAAACTGTTTTTT

v_call: TRBV6-6
d_call: TRBD1
clone_size: NA
j_call: TRBJ2-7
cdr3_aa: CASSYSGDRSYEQYF
cdr3_nt: TGTGCCAGCAGTTACAGTGGGGACAGATCCTACGAGCAGTACTTC

v_call: TRBV20-1
d_call: NA
clone_size: few
j_call: TRBJ1-2
cdr3_aa: CSAYNNYGYTF
cdr3_nt: TGCAGTGCTTACAATAACTATGGCTACACCTTC

v_call: TRBV28
d_call: TRBD1
clone_size: NA
j_call: TRBJ1-1
cdr3_aa: CASGAGQGITEAFF
cdr3_nt: TGTGCCAGCGGGGCAGGACAGGGGATCACTGAAGCTTTCTTT

v_call: TRBV4-1
d_call: TRBD2
clone_size: NA
j_call: TRBJ2-2
cdr3_aa: CASSHASGRAKSNTGELFF
cdr3_nt: TGCGCCAGCAGCCACGCTAGCGGGAGGGCAAAATCGAACACCGGGGAGCTGTTTTTT